This note documents a single TCR beta chain sequence. Which antigen it targets is not known. No per-base quality is available; no much larger clone lies one base away. The time point label corresponds to: naive CD8 control sorted from an acute-time-point sample. Enrolled in the Montreal Hepatitis C Cohort (HEPCO) in Canada, the donors were people who inject drugs, and these donors were followed every 3 months. A positive HCV RNA or antibody test that followed a negative test within the previous 24 weeks was the definition used for acute primary HCV infection. Antibodies against CD3, CD8 and CD45RO were used for surface staining, and dead cells were excluded with an aqua fixable dye. 6 subjects who developed chronic infection, defined as HCV RNA positivity at 24 weeks, were also included in the cohort. From thawed, previously cryostored peripheral blood mononuclear cells, CD8+ T cells were purified through negative selection performed by means of the MACS CD8+ T cell Isolation Kit. A BD FACSAria II cell sorter was used for cell sorting.

The FACS-sorted cells had their genomic DNA extracted, and the commercial immunoSEQ service was used to sequence the TCRbeta chains. Regarding the original processing steps: ImmunoSEQ Analyzer software v3.0 and R v3.5.1 were the tools used to analyze the repertoire data. Sequences containing stop codons or out-of-frame rearrangements were removed, so only productive rearrangements were analyzed. The sequencing provider supplied the metrics for Simpson diversity, Shannon entropy, CDR3 length and nucleotide addition. Based on frequency, clonotypes were placed into dominant, sub-dominant, low or lowest abundance groups, and clonotypes under 0.1% were left out of most analyses. A CDR3 amino acid clonotype was called public when found in at least two subjects at a cumulative frequency of at least 0.5%. Here the immuneACCESS table is served through TCRdb, limited to in-frame sequences with V and J called. Missing clones are a known gap in these copies; in checked studies unresolved V genes cover under half, and the rest lacks a known reason. The D gene and trimming were derived from the DNA, and the V and J assignments and clone size from that table. In this sample the table shows 38,000 or so clones, around nine tenths of which occur a single time. Of the sample, 0.5% is held by the ten largest clones.

The record originates from a study of CD8 T cells in acute hepatitis C reinfection (dated by TCRdb to about 2021). The study in broad terms: The study profiled the TCRbeta repertoire of CD8+ T cells specific for the HCV NS3-1073 epitope during acute infection and after viral clearance. A few spontaneous resolvers provided paired acute and follow-up samples.

Findings and caveats that apply to the study as a whole: Thirteen public clonotypes were identified irrespective of outcome, and one of the public clonotypes used V04-02/J02-02. Diversity in the NS3-1073 specific repertoires was high, and no significant differences in diversity emerged among acute resolver, follow-up resolver and acute chronic samples. Follow-up repertoires were not available for chronically infected subjects, because NS3-1073 specific cells were too rare to be sorted. All groups preferentially used the TRBV04 and TRBV06 gene families, and overrepresentation in the naive pool did not explain this preferential usage. Because bulk sequencing covered only the TCRbeta chain, the alphabeta pairing of the public clonotypes could not be determined. CDR3 sequences shared with other epitopes were rare, and differing sequencing approaches may have limited exact matching.

The CDR3 has 14 amino acids, counting the end cysteine and phenylalanine. Solely the CDR3 DNA is kept, with 42 bases framed from the first base. CDR1 and CDR2, looked up from the germline V gene (reference sequence), are SGHNT and YYREEE. Trimming takes 2 bases from V and 5 bases from J, and the germline ends sit 13 bases apart. The sequenced sample was naive CD8+ T cells from PBMCs. The cell subset or site label here, explained by the study, means: sorted total naive CD45RO-negative CD8+ T cells. The rearranged segments are TRBV5-4 and TRBJ1-2, and perhaps TRBD1 as D gene, on 5 matching bases. The TCR was taken from a man in his thirties or forties with chronic hepatitis C. The DNA reads as follows: TGTGCCAGCAGCTTATGGGGGGTAGGTTATGGCTACACCTTC. This translates into CASSLWGVGYGYTF.